The rows below give T cell receptor beta chains drawn from one sample of a study of blood T cell repertoires in COVID-19. Sequencing was performed with immunoSEQ multiplex PCR; in TCRdb, only in-frame clones are kept and a portion is missing. Found here are fewer than 250,000 clones, around 90% of them singletons; the top ten hold over 0.8%. The sequencing sample was made of peripheral blood. The receptor set was obtained from a young man with COVID-19, enrolled during active disease. The CDR3 runs from the conserved cysteine through the conserved F or W. Fields, in order: V gene, D gene, CDR3 length, clone size, J gene, CDR3 protein, CDR3 DNA. A D gene is named only where the DNA matches it firmly. Expanded clones get a size class; other rows say once, few or many, or leave the size out.

>TRBV7-9|.|14|once|TRBJ1-2
CASSLDTGYYGYTF
TGTGCCAGCAGCTTAGATACAGGGTACTATGGCTACACCTTC
>TRBV5-5|TRBD1|16|.|TRBJ2-3
CASSVGQGAGADTQYF
TGTGCCAGCAGCGTCGGACAGGGGGCTGGAGCAGATACGCAGTATTTT
>TRBV27|.|15|.|TRBJ2-5
CASSSMTSVGETQYF
TGTGCCAGCAGTTCTATGACTAGTGTGGGGGAGACCCAGTACTTC
>TRBV19|.|18|.|TRBJ1-1
CASFKSALAAARNTEAFF
TGTGCCAGTTTTAAATCGGCGTTAGCTGCAGCTAGGAACACTGAAGCTTTCTTT
>TRBV6-5|.|15|.|TRBJ1-2
CASSYGLTQGYGYTF
TGTGCCAGCAGTTACGGATTGACTCAAGGCTATGGCTACACCTTC
>TRBV10-2|TRBD1|16|.|TRBJ1-1
CASNPTQGASNTEAFF
TGCGCCAGCAATCCAACGCAGGGGGCGTCGAACACTGAAGCTTTCTTT
>TRBV6-4|TRBD1|19|.|TRBJ2-2
CASSLNAGTGGRNTGELFF
TGTGCCAGCAGCCTAAATGCCGGGACAGGGGGCCGAAACACCGGGGAGCTGTTTTTT
>TRBV6-1|TRBD1|18|.|TRBJ1-3
CASSEAGLGQSSGNTIYF
TGTGCCAGCAGTGAAGCGGGCTTGGGACAGAGCTCTGGAAACACCATATATTTT
>TRBV3-1/TRBV3-2|.|16|.|TRBJ1-2
CASSQSGGWANYGYTF
TGTGCCAGCAGCCAATCCGGGGGGTGGGCTAACTATGGCTACACCTTC
>TRBV28|.|13|.|TRBJ2-5
CASRRGREETQYF
TGTGCCAGCAGACGAGGGCGGGAAGAGACCCAGTACTTC
>TRBV5-1|TRBD1|15|.|TRBJ2-1
CASRLSGDRGNEQFF
TGCGCCAGCAGGCTGTCCGGGGACAGGGGCAATGAGCAGTTCTTC
>TRBV5-1|.|13|.|TRBJ1-2
CASGPQGMDGYTF
TGCGCCAGCGGCCCCCAGGGTATGGATGGCTACACCTTC
>TRBV5-1|.|14|.|TRBJ1-5
CASSLGGSNQPQHF
TGCGCCAGCAGCCTCGGTGGTAGCAATCAGCCCCAGCATTTT
>TRBV5-4|.|15|once|TRBJ1-4
CASSLGQGIGEKLFF
TGTGCCAGCAGCTTGGGGCAGGGGATAGGTGAAAAACTGTTTTTT
>TRBV11-2|TRBD1|15|.|TRBJ2-3
CASSSYRGRADTQYF
TGTGCCAGCAGCTCATACAGGGGGCGCGCAGATACGCAGTATTTT
>TRBV9|TRBD2|15|.|TRBJ2-3
CASSVAGGLTDTQYF
TGTGCCAGCAGCGTAGCGGGGGGGCTTACAGATACGCAGTATTTT
>TRBV5-6|.|16|once|TRBJ1-2
CASSLAKEGLGYGYTF
TGTGCCAGCAGCTTGGCCAAGGAGGGGCTTGGCTATGGCTACACCTTC
>TRBV5-1|TRBD1|14|.|TRBJ2-3
CASSTGQGGITQYF
TGCGCCAGCAGCACAGGACAGGGGGGAATTACGCAGTATTTT
>TRBV27|TRBD1|16|.|TRBJ1-5
CASSFVGQGAGQPQHF
TGTGCCAGCAGTTTCGTTGGACAGGGGGCAGGTCAGCCCCAGCATTTT
>TRBV5-1|TRBD1|15|.|TRBJ1-3
CASREGQGSVNTIYF
TGCGCCAGCAGGGAGGGACAGGGGTCCGTCAACACCATATATTTT
>TRBV28|.|14|once|TRBJ2-2
CASSLRRDAGELFF
TGTGCCAGCAGTTTAAGGAGGGATGCCGGGGAGCTGTTTTTT
>TRBV30|TRBD2|14|.|TRBJ2-7
CAWSVGAGAYEQYF
TGTGCCTGGAGTGTAGGGGCGGGGGCCTACGAGCAGTACTTC
>TRBV19|.|15|.|TRBJ1-5
CASSIEGGVPQPQHF
TGTGCCAGTAGTATAGAGGGGGGGGTTCCTCAGCCCCAGCATTTT
>TRBV5-1|TRBD2|18|.|TRBJ2-2
CASSPGLAGGQNTGELFF
TGCGCCAGCAGCCCAGGACTAGCGGGGGGCCAGAACACCGGGGAGCTGTTTTTT
>TRBV5-4|TRBD1|16|.|TRBJ1-6
CASSPRTGGSNSPLHF
TGTGCCAGCAGCCCGAGGACAGGTGGGAGTAATTCACCCCTCCACTTT
>TRBV27|.|18|.|TRBJ2-3
CASSFNQNKWGGVNTQYF
TGTGCCAGCAGTTTTAATCAGAACAAATGGGGGGGCGTTAATACGCAGTATTTT
>TRBV4-2|TRBD1|16|.|TRBJ1-3
CASSPGQGPSGNTIYF
TGTGCCAGCAGCCCTGGACAGGGACCCTCTGGAAACACCATATATTTT
>TRBV6-5|TRBD1|13|.|TRBJ1-2
CASTGTGNYGYTF
TGTGCCAGCACCGGGACAGGGAACTATGGCTACACCTTC
>TRBV6-5|.|13|.|TRBJ2-5
CASRDSGFKTQYF
TGTGCCAGCAGAGACTCAGGGTTTAAGACCCAGTACTTC
>TRBV19|.|15|.|TRBJ1-4
CASSMPDSGLEKLFF
TGTGCCAGTAGTATGCCGGACAGTGGTTTGGAAAAACTGTTTTTT
>TRBV9|TRBD1|14|.|TRBJ1-2
CASSVAKTGLGYTF
TGTGCCAGCAGCGTAGCCAAGACAGGGTTGGGCTACACCTTC
>TRBV6-5|.|15|once|TRBJ1-2
CASSAGGANDYGYTF
TGTGCCAGCTCCGCCGGGGGGGCAAATGACTATGGCTACACCTTC
>TRBV11-2|.|14|.|TRBJ1-1
CASSLGGERTEAFF
TGTGCCAGCAGCTTAGGCGGGGAGCGCACTGAAGCTTTCTTT
>TRBV3-1/TRBV3-2|TRBD1|13|.|TRBJ1-1
CASSQGQGTEAFF
TGTGCCAGCAGCCAAGGACAGGGCACTGAAGCTTTCTTT
>TRBV18|TRBD2|18|.|TRBJ2-1
CASSHTLGLAGLYNEQFF
TGTGCCAGCTCACACACTCTCGGACTAGCGGGGCTCTACAATGAGCAGTTCTTC
>TRBV6-5|TRBD1|14|.|TRBJ2-1
CASSLDRGYNEQFF
TGTGCCAGCAGTCTAGACAGGGGGTACAATGAGCAGTTCTTC
>TRBV6-1|.|15|.|TRBJ1-6
CASSDFGEGNSPLHF
TGTGCCAGCAGTGATTTCGGGGAGGGTAATTCACCCCTCCACTTT
>TRBV6-5|TRBD2|15|.|TRBJ2-7
CASSFSGTSGGEQYF
TGTGCCAGCAGTTTTTCTGGGACTAGCGGCGGCGAGCAGTACTTC
>TRBV6-5|TRBD1|12|.|TRBJ2-7
CASSLDRGIQYF
TGTGCCAGCAGCCTGGACAGGGGGATCCAGTACTTC
>TRBV14|TRBD1|16|.|TRBJ2-7
CASSALGQGRNYEQYF
TGTGCCAGCAGTGCCCTTGGACAGGGGAGGAACTACGAGCAGTACTTC
>TRBV5-5|.|15|.|TRBJ2-7
CASSFETGRTYEQYF
TGTGCCAGCAGCTTTGAGACAGGGAGGACCTACGAGCAGTACTTC
>TRBV6-5|.|16|.|TRBJ1-3
CASSYSDSGAGNTIYF
TGTGCCAGCAGTTACTCGGATTCCGGGGCTGGAAACACCATATATTTT
>TRBV30|TRBD1|12|.|TRBJ1-1
CAWSAGQRNAFF
TGTGCCTGGAGTGCGGGACAGAGGAATGCTTTCTTT
>TRBV3-1/TRBV3-2|TRBD1|15|.|TRBJ1-2
CASSQDLGQGFGYTF
TGTGCCAGCAGCCAAGATCTAGGACAGGGGTTTGGCTACACCTTC
>TRBV4-1|.|17|.|TRBJ2-7
CASSQPWGPATRAGQYF
TGCGCCAGCAGCCAACCGTGGGGCCCGGCGACTCGAGCGGGGCAGTACTTC
>TRBV19|TRBD1|15|.|TRBJ1-3
CASSVGQADGNTIYF
TGTGCCAGTAGTGTCGGACAGGCTGATGGAAACACCATATATTTT
>TRBV24-1|.|12|.|TRBJ1-1
CATSDLTGEAFF
TGTGCCACCAGTGATTTAACAGGCGAAGCTTTCTTT
>TRBV19|TRBD1|16|.|TRBJ1-2
CASSIKGDRPFYGYTF
TGTGCCAGTAGTATAAAGGGGGACAGGCCCTTCTATGGCTACACCTTC
>TRBV3-1/TRBV3-2|TRBD1|14|.|TRBJ1-1
CASSQGSRGTEAFF
TGTGCCAGCAGCCAAGGTAGCAGGGGGACTGAAGCTTTCTTT
>TRBV5-1|TRBD1|14|.|TRBJ1-1
CASSFQGAEGEAFF
TGCGCCAGCAGCTTCCAGGGGGCAGAGGGTGAAGCTTTCTTT
>TRBV10-3|.|13|.|TRBJ2-5
CAISRQEQETQYF
TGTGCCATCAGTAGACAGGAACAAGAGACCCAGTACTTC
>TRBV2|.|14|few|TRBJ1-1
CASSESGLNTEAFF
TGTGCCAGCAGTGAATCAGGCTTGAACACTGAAGCTTTCTTT
>TRBV11-2|.|17|.|TRBJ2-3
CASSLALTGTLTDTQYF
TGTGCCAGCAGCTTAGCCCTTACAGGGACCCTCACAGATACGCAGTATTTT
>TRBV6-1|.|15|.|TRBJ1-6
CASSESGFYNSPLHF
TGTGCCAGCAGTGAATCGGGGTTCTATAATTCACCCCTCCACTTT
>TRBV15|.|13|.|TRBJ1-1
CATSRGGGTEAFF
TGTGCCACCAGCAGAGGAGGAGGGACTGAAGCTTTCTTT